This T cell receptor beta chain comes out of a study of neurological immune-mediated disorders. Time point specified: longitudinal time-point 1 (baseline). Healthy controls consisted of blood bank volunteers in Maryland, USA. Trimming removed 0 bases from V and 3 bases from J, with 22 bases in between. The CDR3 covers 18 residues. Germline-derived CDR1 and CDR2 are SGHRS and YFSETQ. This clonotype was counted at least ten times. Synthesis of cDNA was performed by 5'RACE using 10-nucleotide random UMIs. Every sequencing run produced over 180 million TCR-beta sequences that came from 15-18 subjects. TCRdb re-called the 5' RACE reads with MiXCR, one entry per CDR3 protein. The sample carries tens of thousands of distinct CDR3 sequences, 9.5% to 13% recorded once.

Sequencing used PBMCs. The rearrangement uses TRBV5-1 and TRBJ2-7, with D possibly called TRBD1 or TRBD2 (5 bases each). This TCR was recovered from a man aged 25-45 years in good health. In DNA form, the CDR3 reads TGCGCCAGCAGCTTGGCCAACGCAGGGCTAGCTGTTCACTACGAGCAGTACTTC. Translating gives CASSLANAGLAVHYEQYF.